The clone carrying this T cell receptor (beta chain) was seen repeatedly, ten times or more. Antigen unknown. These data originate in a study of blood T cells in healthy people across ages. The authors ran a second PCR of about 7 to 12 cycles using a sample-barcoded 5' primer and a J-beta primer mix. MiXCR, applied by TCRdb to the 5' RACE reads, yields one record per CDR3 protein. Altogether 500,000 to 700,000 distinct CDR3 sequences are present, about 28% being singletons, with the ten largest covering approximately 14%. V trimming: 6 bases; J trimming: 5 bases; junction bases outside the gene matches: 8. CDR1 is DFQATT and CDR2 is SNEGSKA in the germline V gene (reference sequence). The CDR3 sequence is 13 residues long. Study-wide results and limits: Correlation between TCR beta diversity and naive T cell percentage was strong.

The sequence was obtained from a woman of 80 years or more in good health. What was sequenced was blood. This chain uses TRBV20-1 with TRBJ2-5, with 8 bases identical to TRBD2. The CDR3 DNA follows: TGCAGTGCGCGGTCGGGGGGGCGCGAGACCCAGTACTTC. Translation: CSARSGGRETQYF.